The TCR beta chain described here comes from a study of blood T cell repertoires in COVID-19. On the study more broadly: Researchers got acute and convalescent COVID-19 samples from the United States, Italy and Spain.

TCRdb's table, derived via immunoSEQ multiplex PCR, lists solely in-frame clones and lacks some. This sample has over 250,000 clones, with 80% to 95% found just once. CDR1 and CDR2 (germline): SGHTS, YDEGEE. V was pared by 4 bases and J by 5 bases, with 17 bases between. The CDR3 consists of 15 residues. Participant reports of clinical history set cohort assignment. Sample: PBMCs or T cells enriched from blood (not recorded which). The TCR was taken from a woman in her 30s who had recovered from COVID-19. The V and J genes are TRBV5-8 and TRBJ2-3; possible D gene TRBD1, 6 bases. The CDR3: CASSPGTTGGDTQYF. In DNA, the CDR3 is TGTGCCAGCAGCCCCGGGACAACTGGGGGAGATACGCAGTATTTT.